This TCR beta chain was documented in a study of blood T cell repertoires in COVID-19. Study at large: Samples taken during acute and convalescent COVID-19 were collected in the United States, Italy and Spain. Nucleic acid was either cDNA or gDNA, and it came from T cells, B-cell-depleted T cells, or PBMCs.

Produced via immunoSEQ multiplex PCR; TCRdb's table is partial and in-frame only. Found here are fewer than 400,000 clones, about nine tenths of them singletons; the top ten hold less than 3.5%. The Seattle site enrolled patients during active infection and followed them longitudinally. The germline gives CDR1 SGHRS, CDR2 YFSETQ. V lost 4 bases and J lost 0; bases outside the gene matches: 5. The CDR3 totals 16 residues. The chain is built from TRBV5-1 and TRBJ1-1; 11 bases are a match to TRBD1. Material for sequencing was peripheral blood. The TCR comes from a woman in her 30s with COVID-19, enrolled during active disease. CDR3 in amino acids: CASSPWTGGVNTEAFF. DNA for the CDR3: TGCGCCAGCAGCCCGTGGACAGGGGGCGTGAACACTGAAGCTTTCTTT.